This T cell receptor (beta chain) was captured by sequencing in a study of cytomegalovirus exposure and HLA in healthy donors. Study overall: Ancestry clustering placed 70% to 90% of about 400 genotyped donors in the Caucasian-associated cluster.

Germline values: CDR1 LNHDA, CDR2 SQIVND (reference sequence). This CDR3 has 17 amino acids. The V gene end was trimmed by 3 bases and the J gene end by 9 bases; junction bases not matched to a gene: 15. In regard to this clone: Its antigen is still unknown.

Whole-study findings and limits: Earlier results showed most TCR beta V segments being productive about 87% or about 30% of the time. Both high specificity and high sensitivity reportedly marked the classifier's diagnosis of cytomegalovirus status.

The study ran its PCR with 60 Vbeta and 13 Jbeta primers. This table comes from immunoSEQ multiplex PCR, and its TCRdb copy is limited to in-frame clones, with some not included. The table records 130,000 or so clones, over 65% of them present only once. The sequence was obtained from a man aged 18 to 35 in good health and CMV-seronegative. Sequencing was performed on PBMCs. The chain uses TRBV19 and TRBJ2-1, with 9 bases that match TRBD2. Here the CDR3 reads CASSMEVGGGASGEQFF. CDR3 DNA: TGTGCCAGTAGTATGGAGGTCGGCGGGGGGGCCAGTGGTGAGCAGTTCTTC.